This entry lists 12 T cell receptor beta chains sequenced from one sample in a study of cytomegalovirus exposure and HLA in healthy donors. This table comes from immunoSEQ multiplex PCR, and its TCRdb copy is limited to in-frame clones, with some not included. The table includes some 180,000 clones, around nine tenths detected once. The specimen was PBMCs. The receptor source for this set is a man aged 25 to 40 in good health and CMV-seropositive.

This clone has only a few counts. The gene calls are TRBV18 and TRBJ1-3; D is perhaps TRBD1 (6 bases). Germline V gene data show CDR1 as KGHSH and CDR2 as LQKENI. The CDR3 has 15 amino acids. V was pared by 6 bases and J by 4 bases, with 16 bases between. CDR3 sequence reads: CASSQRTDRGNTIYF. In nucleotides, the CDR3 is TGTGCCAGCTCCCAAAGGACAGACCGAGGAAACACCATATATTTT. Filled out from reference TRBV18 and TRBJ1-3, the complete variable domain reads NAGVMQNPRHLVRRRGQEARLRCSPMKGHSHVYWYRQLPEEGLKFMVYLQKENIIDESGMPKERFSAEFPKEGPSILRIQQVVRGDSAAYFCASSQRTDRGNTIYFGEGSWLTVV.

J is TRBJ2-7 and V is TRBV12-5, with D maybe TRBD1 (5 bases). Germline V gene data show CDR1 as LGHNT and CDR2 as FRNRAP. The CDR3 runs 17 residues. V shed 0 bases and J shed 5 bases, with 20 bases lying between them. The CDR3 bases are TGTGCTAGTGGTTTGGTGTCTTCCCCAGGGCTATCCGACGAGCAGTACTTC. This codes for CASGLVSSPGLSDEQYF.

This clone was detected only a few times. V is TRBV7-9 and J is TRBJ2-3; 11 bases map to TRBD2. J gave up 3 bases and V 4 bases, and 3 bases lay outside the gene matches. Germline V gene sequence: CDR1 SEHNR, CDR2 FQNEAQ (reference sequence). There are 15 residues in the CDR3. DNA of the CDR3: TGTGCCAGCAGCTCGACTAGCGGGGAGACAGATACGCAGTATTTT. This gives the protein CASSSTSGETDTQYF.

This clone has just one count. The rearrangement uses TRBV18 and TRBJ2-7; 8 bases fit TRBD1. This CDR3 spans 15 amino acids. Germline V gene sequence: CDR1 KGHSH, CDR2 LQKENI. The ends lost 2 bases at V and 4 bases at J; junction bases unmatched: 7. Here the CDR3 DNA reads TGTGCCAGCTCACCAGGGCAGGGGGCAGGGTACGAGCAGTACTTC. Translation gives CASSPGQGAGYEQYF. The whole variable domain, filled in from reference TRBV18 and TRBJ2-7, reads NAGVMQNPRHLVRRRGQEARLRCSPMKGHSHVYWYRQLPEEGLKFMVYLQKENIIDESGMPKERFSAEFPKEGPSILRIQQVVRGDSAAYFCASSPGQGAGYEQYFGPGTRLTVT.

This CDR3 reads CASSLRGGEAQHF. The CDR3 DNA follows: TGTGCCAGCAGTTTGCGGGGGGGCGAGGCCCAGCATTTT. V usage is TRBV27 and J usage is TRBJ1-5; tentative D call: TRBD1 (6 bases). Trimming shortened V by 3 bases and J by 11 bases, and 14 bases separated the two germline ends. The CDR3 covers 13 residues. Germline CDR1 is MNHEY and CDR2 is SMNVEV (reference sequence).

The chain employs TRBV13 and TRBJ1-1; D is possibly TRBD1 (6 bases). The CDR3 extends over 17 amino acids. Trimming took off 1 base at V and 0 bases at J, with 15 bases between the two ends. Germline CDR1 is PRHDT and CDR2 is FYEKMQ (reference sequence). The CDR3 reads CASSLDRGLRVNTEAFF. Here the CDR3 DNA reads TGTGCCAGCAGCTTAGACCGGGGGCTGAGGGTGAACACTGAAGCTTTCTTT.

V and J are TRBV5-1 and TRBJ2-1, with D uncertain. There are 16 residues in the CDR3. V lost 4 bases to trimming and J lost 0 bases, with 14 bases between them. Germline loops: CDR1 SGHRS, CDR2 YFSETQ. The DNA for the CDR3 is TGCGCCAGCAGCCCCCGCCCCGGTAGCTCCTACAATGAGCAGTTCTTC. This encodes CASSPRPGSSYNEQFF.

This clone was counted only a few times. The chain carries TRBV4-3 and TRBJ1-3; maybe TRBD1 (6 bases). The CDR3 loop spans 16 amino acids. Looked up from germline, CDR1 is LGHNA and CDR2 is YSLEER. Trimming removed 0 bases from V and 3 bases from J, with 12 bases in between. CDR3 loop: CASSQEVRGDGNTIYF. The CDR3 DNA sequence: TGCGCCAGCAGCCAAGAAGTCAGGGGCGATGGAAACACCATATATTTT.

V gene TRBV28 combines with J gene TRBJ1-5; no reliable D call. This CDR3 region has 13 residues. Germline CDR1 is MDHEN and CDR2 is SYDVKM. V lost 7 bases and J 3 bases, leaving 10 bases between the germline ends. For the CDR3, the DNA is TGTGCCAGCAAAGGCTTTATCAATCAGCCCCAGCATTTT. Its translation is CASKGFINQPQHF.

The CDR3 is CASSSGQGEIVYEQYF. The CDR3 coding sequence is TGTGCCAGCAGTTCAGGACAGGGGGAAATTGTCTACGAGCAGTACTTC. The V gene is TRBV27, the J gene TRBJ2-7; 10 bases fit TRBD1. The J segment lost 3 bases and the V segment lost 4 bases, leaving 9 bases of the junction unmatched. Per the germline V gene, CDR1 is MNHEY and CDR2 is SMNVEV (reference sequence). The CDR3 consists of 16 residues.

This clone occurred a few times. This rearrangement joins TRBV29-1 to TRBJ2-1; D remains ambiguous. This CDR3 has 14 amino acids. Germline V lookup: CDR1 SQVTM, CDR2 ANQGSEA. Trimming removed 6 bases from V and 0 bases from J, with 12 bases in between. In DNA form, the CDR3 reads TGCAGCGTCCTCCTGATATTCTCCTACAATGAGCAGTTCTTC. It is translated as CSVLLIFSYNEQFF.

This clone appeared a few times. The gene calls are TRBV4-1 and TRBJ2-6; 7 bases fit TRBD1. Germline V CDR1 and CDR2: MGHRA, YSYEKL. This CDR3 region has 17 residues. V gave up 1 base and J gave up 4 bases; unmatched junction bases: 7. CDR3 coding DNA: TGCGCCAGCAGCCAAGGAGAACAGGGGACCGGGGCCAACGTCCTGACTTTC. Translation: CASSQGEQGTGANVLTF.